This is a list of T cell receptor beta chains from one sample in a study of early T cells in non-severe SARS-CoV-2 infection. TCRdb fed the 5' RACE reads into MiXCR, producing one record per CDR3 protein. The sample has more than 35,000 distinct CDR3 sequences; roughly 5.7% are singletons. Sequencing was carried out using whole blood. These receptor sequences come from an adult who was a healthcare worker with PCR-confirmed SARS-CoV-2 infection or an uninfected control (not recorded which). The CDR3 runs from the conserved cysteine through the conserved F or W. Each record gives: J gene, D gene, clone size, V gene, CDR3 DNA, CDR3 protein. A D gene is named only where the DNA matches it firmly. Clone size is stated in some rows and not others, as once, few, many or a class when expanded.

J: TRBJ2-7; D: TRBD1; size: many; V: TRBV9; DNA: TGTGCCAGCAGCGTAGTACCAGGGGGCATGTACGAGCAGTACTTC; CDR3: CASSVVPGGMYEQYF
J: TRBJ2-2; D: .; size: .; V: TRBV3-1; DNA: .; CDR3: CASSPPWRSAPGSCFF
J: TRBJ2-6; D: .; size: many; V: TRBV12-3/TRBV12-4; DNA: TGTGCCAGCAGTTTAGTCGGAGGACACCCCTCTGGGGCCAACGTCCTGACTTTC; CDR3: CASSLVGGHPSGANVLTF
J: TRBJ2-5; D: .; size: .; V: TRBV5-4; DNA: TGTGCCAGCAGCTTGCATAGTGGCAGCGGGGAGACCCAGTACTTC; CDR3: CASSLHSGSGETQYF
J: TRBJ1-3; D: TRBD1; size: few; V: TRBV18; DNA: TGTGCCAGCTCACTTTCGGGACAGGCGGACACCATATATTTT; CDR3: CASSLSGQADTIYF
J: TRBJ1-1; D: .; size: few; V: TRBV9; DNA: TGTGCCAGCAGCGTAGCTGGGGGGATGAACACTGAAGCTTTCTTT; CDR3: CASSVAGGMNTEAFF
J: TRBJ2-7; D: TRBD1; size: many; V: TRBV30; DNA: TGTGCCTGGAGTAAAGGACAGGATCGCGAGCAGTACTTC; CDR3: CAWSKGQDREQYF
J: TRBJ2-1; D: TRBD2; size: .; V: TRBV11-2; DNA: TGTGCCAGCAGCTTAGGGAAACTAGCGGGTAATGAGCAGTTCTTC; CDR3: CASSLGKLAGNEQFF
J: TRBJ2-1; D: TRBD1; size: few; V: TRBV20-1; DNA: TGCAGTGCTATTACCGGGACAGCCTACAATGAGCAGTTCTTC; CDR3: CSAITGTAYNEQFF
J: TRBJ2-3; D: .; size: .; V: TRBV24-1; DNA: TGTGCCACCAGTGGCCCTTTGGGAGTTACAGATACGCAGTATTTT; CDR3: CATSGPLGVTDTQYF
J: TRBJ2-1; D: TRBD2; size: .; V: TRBV3-1; DNA: TGTGCCAGCAGCCAAATGGGGGGGAGTGAGCAGTTCTTC; CDR3: CASSQMGGSEQFF
J: TRBJ2-1; D: TRBD2; size: many; V: TRBV29-1; DNA: TGCAGCGCGGGAAAGGGGACTAGCGTATACAATGAGCAGTTCTTC; CDR3: CSAGKGTSVYNEQFF
J: TRBJ1-6; D: TRBD1; size: many; V: TRBV3-1; DNA: TGTGCCAGCAGCCTCACAGGGGGCGCAGATTCACCCCTCCACTTT; CDR3: CASSLTGGADSPLHF
J: TRBJ2-6; D: .; size: many; V: TRBV7-2; DNA: TGTGCCAGCAGCCCCTTGAGTATTGACGTCCTGACTTTC; CDR3: CASSPLSIDVLTF
J: TRBJ2-7; D: .; size: few; V: TRBV11-2; DNA: TGTGCCAGCAGCCAACAGGGCTACGAGCAGTACTTC; CDR3: CASSQQGYEQYF
J: TRBJ2-7; D: TRBD1; size: many; V: TRBV11-2; DNA: TGTGCCAGCAGCTCCCTAGGGACAGGGACCTACGAGCAGTACTTC; CDR3: CASSSLGTGTYEQYF
J: TRBJ1-2; D: .; size: many; V: TRBV4-1; DNA: TGCGCCAGCAGCCAAGGCCCCAGGGTTGACGGCTACACCTTC; CDR3: CASSQGPRVDGYTF
J: TRBJ2-7; D: .; size: many; V: TRBV6-1; DNA: TGTGCCAGCAGTGAAGCCGGTGGGGGGTCCTACGAGCAGTACTTC; CDR3: CASSEAGGGSYEQYF
J: TRBJ2-1; D: .; size: .; V: TRBV3-1; DNA: TGTGCCAGCAGCCAAGATCTACTGGGGCCCGCGGCGGAGCAGTTCTTC; CDR3: CASSQDLLGPAAEQFF
J: TRBJ2-1; D: TRBD2; size: many; V: TRBV6-5; DNA: TGTGCCAGCAGTTACTCGTGGGAGGGGCACAATGAGCAGTTCTTC; CDR3: CASSYSWEGHNEQFF
J: TRBJ1-1; D: .; size: many; V: TRBV6-1; DNA: TGTGCCAGCAGTGACCCCCGGGGCACGGGCACTGAAGCTTTCTTT; CDR3: CASSDPRGTGTEAFF
J: TRBJ2-1; D: .; size: many; V: TRBV28; DNA: TGTGCCAGCAGTTTATGGGGGGTTCATGAGCAGTTCTTC; CDR3: CASSLWGVHEQFF
J: TRBJ2-7; D: TRBD2; size: many; V: TRBV30; DNA: TGTGCCTGGAGTGCCATACTAGCGGGAGACGAGCAGTACTTC; CDR3: CAWSAILAGDEQYF
J: TRBJ2-7; D: TRBD2; size: many; V: TRBV12-3/TRBV12-4; DNA: TGTGCCAGCAGTCCCCCCGGAGCGGGACTGTCGGGGGAGCAGTACTTC; CDR3: CASSPPGAGLSGEQYF
J: TRBJ1-4; D: .; size: .; V: TRBV14; DNA: TGTGCCAGCAGCCAGTGGGGCGCAGGCGAAAAACTGTTTTTT; CDR3: CASSQWGAGEKLFF
J: TRBJ2-1; D: TRBD2; size: many; V: TRBV5-4; DNA: TGTGCCAGCAGCTCCCGGACTAGCGGGAGTGCCTCCTACAATGAGCAGTTCTTC; CDR3: CASSSRTSGSASYNEQFF
J: TRBJ1-5; D: .; size: many; V: TRBV6-5; DNA: TGTGCCAGCGCAGGCCCGGGTCAGCCCCAGCATTTT; CDR3: CASAGPGQPQHF
J: TRBJ2-5; D: .; size: many; V: TRBV14; DNA: TGTGCCAGCAGTCCGACGATCGGGGAGACCCAGTACTTC; CDR3: CASSPTIGETQYF
J: TRBJ2-7; D: TRBD1; size: many; V: TRBV11-2; DNA: TGTGCCAGCAGCTTAGCCCGGGACAGATCCTTATACGAGCAGTACTTC; CDR3: CASSLARDRSLYEQYF
J: TRBJ1-5; D: .; size: .; V: TRBV6-5; DNA: TGTGCCAGCAGGACCGATTTCACCCAGCCCCAGCATTTT; CDR3: CASRTDFTQPQHF
J: TRBJ2-3; D: .; size: .; V: TRBV7-9; DNA: TGTGCCAGCAGGTTTATGGCAGATACGCAGTATTTT; CDR3: CASRFMADTQYF
J: TRBJ1-5; D: .; size: many; V: TRBV6-6; DNA: TGTGCCAGCCACCCCACAACGAATAGCAATCAGCCCCAGCATTTT; CDR3: CASHPTTNSNQPQHF
J: TRBJ2-1; D: TRBD1; size: many; V: TRBV10-3; DNA: TGTGCCAGCCGAGACAGGGACGAGCAGTTCTTC; CDR3: CASRDRDEQFF
J: TRBJ1-1; D: .; size: many; V: TRBV6-5; DNA: TGTGCCAGCAGTCTGCAAGCGAGCGGCACTGAAGCTTTCTTT; CDR3: CASSLQASGTEAFF
J: TRBJ2-7; D: .; size: .; V: TRBV20-1; DNA: TGCAGTGCTAGACCCGACAGATCCTCCTACGAGCAGTACTTC; CDR3: CSARPDRSSYEQYF
J: TRBJ1-1; D: .; size: .; V: TRBV7-6; DNA: TGTGCCAGCAGCTTAGGCCCCCGGGCTCCTGAAGCTTTCTTT; CDR3: CASSLGPRAPEAFF
J: TRBJ2-1; D: .; size: many; V: TRBV21-1; DNA: TGTGCCGGTTTGCGGGTATGCTCCTACAATGAGCAGTTCTTC; CDR3: CAGLRVCSYNEQFF
J: TRBJ2-5; D: .; size: .; V: TRBV18; DNA: TGTGCCAGCTCACCACAAGATCAGGCAGCACAAGAGACCCAGTACTTC; CDR3: CASSPQDQAAQETQYF
J: TRBJ1-1; D: .; size: many; V: TRBV12-3/TRBV12-4; DNA: TGTGCCAGCTACGATCGCCCCAGGGCGCGTGGCACTGAAGCTTTCTTT; CDR3: CASYDRPRARGTEAFF
J: TRBJ1-1; D: .; size: many; V: TRBV20-1; DNA: TGCAGTGCTACAAAGGGGCGGACTGAAGCTTTCTTT; CDR3: CSATKGRTEAFF
J: TRBJ1-1; D: .; size: many; V: TRBV10-3; DNA: TGTGCCATCAGTGATTATGACAGGCAGAACACTGAAGCTTTCTTT; CDR3: CAISDYDRQNTEAFF
J: TRBJ2-3; D: TRBD2; size: few; V: TRBV3-1; DNA: TGTGCCAGCAGCCAAGATCTAGCGGGAGGACTGAGGGCGCAGTATTTT; CDR3: CASSQDLAGGLRAQYF
J: TRBJ2-7; D: .; size: few; V: TRBV19; DNA: TGTGCCAGTAGTATCGCATCCGCTCCCTACGAGCAGTACTTC; CDR3: CASSIASAPYEQYF
J: TRBJ2-1; D: .; size: many; V: TRBV20-1; DNA: TGCAGTGCTAGTGGACTGGCTCACAATGAGCAGTTCTTC; CDR3: CSASGLAHNEQFF
J: TRBJ2-6; D: TRBD1; size: many; V: TRBV6-6; DNA: TGTGCCAGCAGAGAGACAGGGACTGGGGCCAACGTCCTGACTTTC; CDR3: CASRETGTGANVLTF
J: TRBJ2-7; D: .; size: few; V: TRBV5-1; DNA: TGCGCCAGCAGCGTGGACAGAGACGAGCAGTACTTC; CDR3: CASSVDRDEQYF
J: TRBJ2-7; D: .; size: .; V: TRBV13; DNA: TGTGCCAGCAGCTTAGCTCCATCCTACGAGCAGTACTTC; CDR3: CASSLAPSYEQYF
J: TRBJ2-4; D: .; size: many; V: TRBV19; DNA: TGTGCCAGTAGTTCCCTCCTGGACGGACTAGCCAAAAACATTCAGTACTTC; CDR3: CASSSLLDGLAKNIQYF
J: TRBJ2-3; D: .; size: many; V: TRBV7-2; DNA: TGTGCCAGCAGCTTACAGGGTGGGAGCACAGATACGCAGTATTTT; CDR3: CASSLQGGSTDTQYF
J: TRBJ2-1; D: TRBD1; size: many; V: TRBV4-1; DNA: TGCGCCAGCAGCCAAGAATGGGACAGGGGTAATGAGCAGTTCTTC; CDR3: CASSQEWDRGNEQFF
J: TRBJ2-7; D: .; size: .; V: TRBV10-2; DNA: TGCGCCAGCTCGGGATTGAGCTCCTACGAGCAGTACTTC; CDR3: CASSGLSSYEQYF
J: TRBJ2-7; D: TRBD2; size: .; V: TRBV19; DNA: TGTGCCAGTAGTATAGGTCCGGGACTAGCGATCCACGAGCAGTACTTC; CDR3: CASSIGPGLAIHEQYF
J: TRBJ1-3; D: .; size: few; V: TRBV2; DNA: TGTGCCAGCAGTGAGATAGGGGCCCAATACTCTGGAAACACCATATATTTT; CDR3: CASSEIGAQYSGNTIYF
J: TRBJ2-7; D: .; size: many; V: TRBV7-9; DNA: TGTGCCAGCAGCGCCTTAGAGGACGAGGGGTTAGAGCAGTACTTC; CDR3: CASSALEDEGLEQYF
J: TRBJ2-2; D: .; size: many; V: TRBV12-5; DNA: TGTGCTAGTGGTTTCCCGCCGGGACAAGGGAACACCGGGGAGCTGTTTTTT; CDR3: CASGFPPGQGNTGELFF
J: TRBJ2-1; D: TRBD2; size: .; V: TRBV25-1; DNA: TGTGCCAGCAGTGGAGGACTAGCGGCGTACAATGAGCAGTTCTTC; CDR3: CASSGGLAAYNEQFF
J: TRBJ1-6; D: .; size: many; V: TRBV6-1; DNA: TGTGCCAGCAGCCGGGACACTCAGCGGGATTCACCCCTCCACTTT; CDR3: CASSRDTQRDSPLHF